This T cell receptor beta chain was recovered during a study of cytomegalovirus exposure and HLA in healthy donors. The CDR3 is made up of 14 amino acids. In germline, CDR1 is SGHTA, CDR2 FQGNSA. Trimming took off 3 bases at V and 5 bases at J, with 13 bases between the two ends. In its sample, this clone was seen a few times. Its antigen remains unidentified. The PCR made use of 60 Vbeta and 13 Jbeta primers. Under the authors' procedure: Approximately 83 million unique TCR beta chains, some 9.9 million shared, were counted in a later analysis. Profiling relied on immunoSEQ multiplex PCR, and the TCRdb table lists in-frame clones only, not all of them. The V and J calls and clone size were taken over from that table, and D and trimming were inferred from the DNA. Among about 190,000 clones, approximately 80% were seen once, and the ten largest hold approximately 14%. Study outcomes and limitations: Available immune exposure information covered CMV serostatus only. For most TCR beta V segments, an earlier analysis put the productive rate at about 87% or about 30% of the time. Fewer N-insertions (relative to the approximately 670-donor mean) were reportedly seen in an Asian-associated ancestry cluster in a later analysis.

The receptor comes from a woman aged 25 to 45 in good health and CMV-seropositive. Sequenced: PBMCs. J is TRBJ2-5 and V is TRBV7-2, with D possibly being TRBD2 (5 bases). The CDR3 here is CASSFDMSGETQYF. In DNA form, the CDR3 reads TGTGCCAGCAGCTTCGACATGTCGGGGGAGACCCAGTACTTC.